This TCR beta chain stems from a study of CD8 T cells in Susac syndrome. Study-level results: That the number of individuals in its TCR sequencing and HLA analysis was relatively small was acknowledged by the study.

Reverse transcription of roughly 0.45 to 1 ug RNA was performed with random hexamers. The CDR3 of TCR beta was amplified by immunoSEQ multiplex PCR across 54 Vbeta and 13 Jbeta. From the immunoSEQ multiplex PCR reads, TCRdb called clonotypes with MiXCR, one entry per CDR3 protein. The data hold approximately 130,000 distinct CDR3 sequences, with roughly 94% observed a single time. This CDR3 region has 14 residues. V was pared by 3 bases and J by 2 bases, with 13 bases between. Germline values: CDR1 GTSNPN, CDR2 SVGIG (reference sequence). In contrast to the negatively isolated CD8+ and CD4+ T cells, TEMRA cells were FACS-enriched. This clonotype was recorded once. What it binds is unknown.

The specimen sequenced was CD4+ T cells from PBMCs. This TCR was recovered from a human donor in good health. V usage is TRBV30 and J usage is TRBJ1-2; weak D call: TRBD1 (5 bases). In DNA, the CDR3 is TGTGCCTGGAGAGTACGGGGGAACAACTATGGCTACACCTTC. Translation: CAWRVRGNNYGYTF.